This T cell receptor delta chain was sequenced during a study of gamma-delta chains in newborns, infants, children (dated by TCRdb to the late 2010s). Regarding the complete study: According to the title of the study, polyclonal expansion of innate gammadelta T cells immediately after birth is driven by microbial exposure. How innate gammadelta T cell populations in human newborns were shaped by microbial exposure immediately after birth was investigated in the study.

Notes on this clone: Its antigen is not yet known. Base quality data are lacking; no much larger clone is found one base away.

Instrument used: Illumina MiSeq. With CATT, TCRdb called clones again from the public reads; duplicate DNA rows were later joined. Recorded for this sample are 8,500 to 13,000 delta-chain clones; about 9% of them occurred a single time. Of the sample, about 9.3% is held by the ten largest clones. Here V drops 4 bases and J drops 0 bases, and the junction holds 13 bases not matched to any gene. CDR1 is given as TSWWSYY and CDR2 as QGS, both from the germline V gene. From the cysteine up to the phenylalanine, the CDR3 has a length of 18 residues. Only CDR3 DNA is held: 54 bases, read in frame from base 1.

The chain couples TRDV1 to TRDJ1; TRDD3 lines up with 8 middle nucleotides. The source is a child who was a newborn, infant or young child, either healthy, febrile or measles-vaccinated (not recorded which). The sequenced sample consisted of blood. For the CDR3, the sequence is CALGGSVGGFKYTDKLIF. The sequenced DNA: TGTGCTCTTGGGGGCAGCGTTGGGGGATTCAAGTACACCGATAAACTCATCTTT.